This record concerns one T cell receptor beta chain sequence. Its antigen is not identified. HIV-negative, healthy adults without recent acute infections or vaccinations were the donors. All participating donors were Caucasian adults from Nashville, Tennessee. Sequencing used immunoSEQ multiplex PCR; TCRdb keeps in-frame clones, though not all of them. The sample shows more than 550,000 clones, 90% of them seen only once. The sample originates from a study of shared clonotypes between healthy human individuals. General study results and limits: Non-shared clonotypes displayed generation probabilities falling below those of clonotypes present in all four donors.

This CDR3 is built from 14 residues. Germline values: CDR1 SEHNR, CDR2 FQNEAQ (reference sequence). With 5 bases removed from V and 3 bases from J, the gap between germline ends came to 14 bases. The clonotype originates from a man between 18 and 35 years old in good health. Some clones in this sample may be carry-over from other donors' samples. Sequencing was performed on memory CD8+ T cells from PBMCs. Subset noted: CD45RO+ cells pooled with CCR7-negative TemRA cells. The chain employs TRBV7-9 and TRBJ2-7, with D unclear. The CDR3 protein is CASSQDDRGYEQYF. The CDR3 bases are TGTGCCAGCAGCCAAGATGATCGCGGCTACGAGCAGTACTTC.